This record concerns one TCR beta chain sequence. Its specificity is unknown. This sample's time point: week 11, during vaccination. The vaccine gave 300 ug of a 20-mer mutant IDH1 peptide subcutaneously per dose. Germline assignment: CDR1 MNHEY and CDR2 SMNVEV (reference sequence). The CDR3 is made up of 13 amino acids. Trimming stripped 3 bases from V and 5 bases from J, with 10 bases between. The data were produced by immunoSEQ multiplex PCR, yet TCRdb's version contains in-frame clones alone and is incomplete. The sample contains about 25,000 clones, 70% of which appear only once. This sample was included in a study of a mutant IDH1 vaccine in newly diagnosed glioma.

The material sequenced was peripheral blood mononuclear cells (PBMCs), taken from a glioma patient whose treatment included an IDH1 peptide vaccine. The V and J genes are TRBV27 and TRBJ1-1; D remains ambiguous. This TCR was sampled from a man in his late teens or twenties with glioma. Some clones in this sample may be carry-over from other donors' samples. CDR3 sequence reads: CASSFGPATEAFF. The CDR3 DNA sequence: TGTGCCAGCAGTTTCGGGCCAGCAACTGAAGCTTTCTTT.